This TCR beta chain was obtained from a study of blood T cells in healthy people across ages. Remarks on this clonotype: The antigen is undetermined.

The CDR3 sequence is 18 residues long. The J segment lost 2 bases and the V segment lost 5 bases, leaving 12 bases of the junction unmatched. Germline assignment: CDR1 PRHDT and CDR2 FYEKMQ (reference sequence). Combining a sample-barcoded 5' primer with a J-beta primer mix, a second PCR ran for about 6 to 12 cycles. TCRdb called the 5' RACE reads again in MiXCR, with one record for every CDR3 protein. The data hold some 700,000 distinct CDR3 sequences, with approximately 43% observed a single time. The individuals who served as donors were healthy Caucasians living in Russia, aged roughly 6 to 90. In each sample, at least 6 million PBMCs were isolated. There were at least 5 micrograms of total RNA extracted from every sample. Study results and limitations: In long-lived donors, naive CD4+ cell counts and diversity exceeded those of aged donors.

The chain uses TRBV13 and TRBJ2-7, with 13 nucleotides matching TRBD2. Source material: blood. This clonotype was sampled from a woman aged 60-75 years in good health. The DNA for the CDR3 is TGTGCCAGCAGCCCCGGACTAGCGGGAGTGGGGGAACCCTACGAGCAGTACTTC. As protein: CASSPGLAGVGEPYEQYF.